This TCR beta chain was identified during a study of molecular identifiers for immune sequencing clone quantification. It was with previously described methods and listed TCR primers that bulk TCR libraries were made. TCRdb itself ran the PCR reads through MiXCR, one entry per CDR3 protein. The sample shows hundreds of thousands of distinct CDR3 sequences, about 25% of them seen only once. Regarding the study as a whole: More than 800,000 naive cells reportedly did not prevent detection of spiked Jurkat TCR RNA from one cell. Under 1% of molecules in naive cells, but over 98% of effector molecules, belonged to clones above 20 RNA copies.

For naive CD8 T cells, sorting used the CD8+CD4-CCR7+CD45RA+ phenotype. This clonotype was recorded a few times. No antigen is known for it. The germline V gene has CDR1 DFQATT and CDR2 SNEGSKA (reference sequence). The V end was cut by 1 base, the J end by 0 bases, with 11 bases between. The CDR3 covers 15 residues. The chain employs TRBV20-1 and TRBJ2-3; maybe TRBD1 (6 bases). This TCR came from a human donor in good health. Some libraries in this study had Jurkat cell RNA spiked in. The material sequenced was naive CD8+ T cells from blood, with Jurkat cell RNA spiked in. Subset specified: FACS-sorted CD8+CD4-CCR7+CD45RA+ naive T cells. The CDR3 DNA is TGCAGTGCTAGAGGGCGGACAGTCAGCACAGATACGCAGTATTTT. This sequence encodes CSARGRTVSTDTQYF.